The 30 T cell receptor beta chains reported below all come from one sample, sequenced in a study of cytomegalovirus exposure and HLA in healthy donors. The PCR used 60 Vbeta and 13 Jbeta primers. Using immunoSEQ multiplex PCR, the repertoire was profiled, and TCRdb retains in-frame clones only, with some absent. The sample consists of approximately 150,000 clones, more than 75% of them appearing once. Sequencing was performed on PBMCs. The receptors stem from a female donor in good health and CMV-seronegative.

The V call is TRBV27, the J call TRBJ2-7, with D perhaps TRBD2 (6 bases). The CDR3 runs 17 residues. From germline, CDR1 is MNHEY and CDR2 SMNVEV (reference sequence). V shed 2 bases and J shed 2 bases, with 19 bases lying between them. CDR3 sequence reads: CASSLSGAGRVTYEQYF. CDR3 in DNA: TGTGCCAGCAGTTTAAGTGGGGCGGGAAGGGTCACCTACGAGCAGTACTTC.

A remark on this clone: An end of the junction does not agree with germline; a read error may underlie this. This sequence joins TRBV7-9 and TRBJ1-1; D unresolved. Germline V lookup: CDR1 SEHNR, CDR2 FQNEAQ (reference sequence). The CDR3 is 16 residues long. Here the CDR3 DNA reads TGTTCCAGCAGCTTATCTCTGGGCGTGGCGAACACTGAAGCTTTCTTT. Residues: CSSSLSLGVANTEAFF.

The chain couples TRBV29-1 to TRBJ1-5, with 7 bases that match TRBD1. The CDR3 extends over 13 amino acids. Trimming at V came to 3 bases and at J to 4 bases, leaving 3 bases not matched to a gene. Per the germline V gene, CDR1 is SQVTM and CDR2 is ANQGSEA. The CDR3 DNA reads TGCAGCGTTGAGACAGGGCAAAATCAGCCCCAGCATTTT. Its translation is CSVETGQNQPQHF.

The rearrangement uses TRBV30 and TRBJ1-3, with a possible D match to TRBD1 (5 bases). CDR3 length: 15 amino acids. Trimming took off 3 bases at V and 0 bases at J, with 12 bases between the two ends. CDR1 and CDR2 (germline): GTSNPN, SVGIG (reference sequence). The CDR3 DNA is TGTGCCTGGAGGGACGACAGTGTCTCTGGAAACACCATATATTTT. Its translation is CAWRDDSVSGNTIYF.

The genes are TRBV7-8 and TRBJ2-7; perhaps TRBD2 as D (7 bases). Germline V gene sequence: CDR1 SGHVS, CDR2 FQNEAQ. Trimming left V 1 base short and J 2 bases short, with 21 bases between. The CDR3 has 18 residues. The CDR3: CASSLVGTRGAQAYEQYF. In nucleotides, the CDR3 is TGTGCCAGCAGCTTAGTGGGGACCCGGGGGGCACAGGCCTACGAGCAGTACTTC.

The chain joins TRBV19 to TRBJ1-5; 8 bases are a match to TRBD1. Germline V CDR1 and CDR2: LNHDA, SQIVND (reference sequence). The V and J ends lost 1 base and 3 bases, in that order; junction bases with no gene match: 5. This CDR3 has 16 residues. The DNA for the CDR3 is TGTGCCAGTAGTATAGGGGGGGACAGGCTCAATCAGCCCCAGCATTTT. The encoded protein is CASSIGGDRLNQPQHF. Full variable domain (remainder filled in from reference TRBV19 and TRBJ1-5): DGGITQSPKYLFRKEGQNVTLSCEQNLNHDAMYWYRQDPGQGLRLIYYSQIVNDFQKGDIAEGYSVSREKKESFPLTVTSAQKNPTAFYLCASSIGGDRLNQPQHFGDGTRLSIL.

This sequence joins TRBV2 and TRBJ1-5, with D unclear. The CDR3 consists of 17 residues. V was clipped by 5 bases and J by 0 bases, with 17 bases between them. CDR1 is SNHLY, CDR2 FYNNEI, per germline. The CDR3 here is CASSPDGQTYSNQPQHF. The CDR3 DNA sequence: TGTGCCAGCAGTCCAGATGGGCAGACGTATAGCAATCAGCCCCAGCATTTT.

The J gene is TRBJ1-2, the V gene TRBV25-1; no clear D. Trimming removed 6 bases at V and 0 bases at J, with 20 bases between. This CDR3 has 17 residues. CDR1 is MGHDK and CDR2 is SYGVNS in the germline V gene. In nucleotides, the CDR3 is TGTGCCAGCAGAGGTGGCGGGGTCCATGAAGCTAACTATGGCTACACCTTC. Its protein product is CASRGGGVHEANYGYTF.

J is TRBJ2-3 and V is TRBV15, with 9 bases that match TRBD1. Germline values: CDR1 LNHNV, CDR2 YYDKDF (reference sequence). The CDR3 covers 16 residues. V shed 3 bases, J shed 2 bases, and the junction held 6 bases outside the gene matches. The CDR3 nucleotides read TGTGCCACCAGCAGCCGGGACAGGGATAACACAGATACGCAGTATTTT. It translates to CATSSRDRDNTDTQYF.

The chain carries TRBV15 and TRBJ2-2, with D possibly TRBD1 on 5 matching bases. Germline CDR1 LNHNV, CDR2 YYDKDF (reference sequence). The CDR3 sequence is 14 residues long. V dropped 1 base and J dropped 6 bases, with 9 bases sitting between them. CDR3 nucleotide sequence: TGTGCCACCAGCAGAGGACAGTTTGCCGGGGAGCTGTTTTTT. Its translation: CATSRGQFAGELFF.

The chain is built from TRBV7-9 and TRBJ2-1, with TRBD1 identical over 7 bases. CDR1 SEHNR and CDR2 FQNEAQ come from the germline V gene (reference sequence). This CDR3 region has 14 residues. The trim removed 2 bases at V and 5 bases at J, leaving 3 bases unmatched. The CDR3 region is CASSLPTGNNEQFF. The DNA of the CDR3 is TGTGCCAGCAGCTTACCGACAGGGAACAATGAGCAGTTCTTC.

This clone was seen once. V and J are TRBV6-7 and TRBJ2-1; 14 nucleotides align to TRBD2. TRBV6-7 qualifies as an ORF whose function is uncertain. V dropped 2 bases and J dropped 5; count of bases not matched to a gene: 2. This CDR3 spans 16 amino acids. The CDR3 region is CASSYRLAGGHNEQFF. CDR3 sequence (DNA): TGTGCCAGCAGTTACCGACTAGCGGGGGGGCACAATGAGCAGTTCTTC.

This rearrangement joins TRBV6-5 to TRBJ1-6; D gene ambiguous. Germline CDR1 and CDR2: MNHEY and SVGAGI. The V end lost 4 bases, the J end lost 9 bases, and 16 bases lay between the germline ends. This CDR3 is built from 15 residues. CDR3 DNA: TGTGCCAGCAGTTCGATTGAGGGAGGAGGTTCACCCCTCCACTTT. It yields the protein CASSSIEGGGSPLHF.

In DNA, the CDR3 is TGTGCCAGCAGCTTAGGTGCCAGGGTGAACACTGAAGCTTTCTTT. It yields the protein CASSLGARVNTEAFF. The chain joins TRBV5-8 to TRBJ1-1; D is possibly TRBD1 (5 bases). This CDR3 comprises 15 residues. The V end lost 2 bases, the J end lost 0 bases, and 11 bases lay between the germline ends. Germline lookup yields CDR1 SGHTS and CDR2 YDEGEE. The variable domain in full, completed from reference TRBV5-8 and TRBJ1-1, reads EAGVTQSPTHLIKTRGQQATLRCSPISGHTSVYWYQQALGLGLQFLLWYDEGEERNRGNFPPRFSGRQFPNYSSELNVNALELEDSALYLCASSLGARVNTEAFFGQGTRLTVV.

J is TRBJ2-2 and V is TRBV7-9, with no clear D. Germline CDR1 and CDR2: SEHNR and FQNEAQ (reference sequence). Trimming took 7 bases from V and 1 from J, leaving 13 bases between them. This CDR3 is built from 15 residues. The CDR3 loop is CASTGLTVNTGELFF. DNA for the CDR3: TGTGCCAGCACCGGTCTCACGGTGAACACCGGGGAGCTGTTTTTT. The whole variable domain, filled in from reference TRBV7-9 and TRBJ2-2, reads DTGVSQNPRHKITKRGQNVTFRCDPISEHNRLYWYRQTLGQGPEFLTYFQNEAQLEKSRLLSDRFSAERPKGSFSTLEIQRTEQGDSAMYLCASTGLTVNTGELFFGEGSRLTVL.

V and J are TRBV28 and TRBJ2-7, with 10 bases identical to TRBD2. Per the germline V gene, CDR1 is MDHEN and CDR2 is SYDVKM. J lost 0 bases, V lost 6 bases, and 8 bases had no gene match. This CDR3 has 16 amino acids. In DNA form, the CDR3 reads TGTGCCAGCAGCTCAATACTAGCGGGGAGCTCCTACGAGCAGTACTTC. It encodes CASSSILAGSSYEQYF.

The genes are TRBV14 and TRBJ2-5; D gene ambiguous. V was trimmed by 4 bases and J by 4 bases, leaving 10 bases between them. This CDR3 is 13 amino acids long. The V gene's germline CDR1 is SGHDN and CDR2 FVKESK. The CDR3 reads CASSPDLIETQYF. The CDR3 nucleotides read TGTGCCAGCAGCCCCGACTTGATAGAGACCCAGTACTTC.

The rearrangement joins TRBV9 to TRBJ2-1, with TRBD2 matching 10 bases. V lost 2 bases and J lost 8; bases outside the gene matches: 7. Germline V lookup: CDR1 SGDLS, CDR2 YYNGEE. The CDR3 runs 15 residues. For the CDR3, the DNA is TGTGCCAGCAGCGTTCTAGCGGGAGTGTCGGATGAGCAGTTCTTC. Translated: CASSVLAGVSDEQFF.

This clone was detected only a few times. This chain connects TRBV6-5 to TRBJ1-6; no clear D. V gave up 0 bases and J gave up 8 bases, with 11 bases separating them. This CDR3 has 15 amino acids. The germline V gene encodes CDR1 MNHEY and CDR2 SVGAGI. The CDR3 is CASSYSMGPHSPLHF. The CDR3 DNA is TGTGCCAGCAGTTACTCGATGGGCCCACATTCACCCCTCCACTTT.

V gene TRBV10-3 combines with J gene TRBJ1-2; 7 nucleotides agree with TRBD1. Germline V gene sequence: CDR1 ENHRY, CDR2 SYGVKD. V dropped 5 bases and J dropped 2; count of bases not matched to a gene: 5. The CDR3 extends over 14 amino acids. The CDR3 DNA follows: TGTGCCATCAGTCCGATACAGGGGAACTATGGCTACACCTTC. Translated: CAISPIQGNYGYTF.

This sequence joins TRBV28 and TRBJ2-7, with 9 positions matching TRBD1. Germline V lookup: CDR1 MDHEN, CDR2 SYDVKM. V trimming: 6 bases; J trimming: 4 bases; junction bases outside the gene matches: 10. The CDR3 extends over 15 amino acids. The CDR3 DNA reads TGTGCCAGCAGAGGGGGGGGACAGGGTGATTACGAGCAGTACTTC. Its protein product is CASRGGGQGDYEQYF.

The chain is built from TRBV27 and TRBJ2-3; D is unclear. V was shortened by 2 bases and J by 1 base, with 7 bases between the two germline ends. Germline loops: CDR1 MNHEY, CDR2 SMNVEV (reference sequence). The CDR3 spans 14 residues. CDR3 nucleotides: TGTGCCAGCAGTTTAAGGAGAGGCACAGATACGCAGTATTTT. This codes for CASSLRRGTDTQYF.

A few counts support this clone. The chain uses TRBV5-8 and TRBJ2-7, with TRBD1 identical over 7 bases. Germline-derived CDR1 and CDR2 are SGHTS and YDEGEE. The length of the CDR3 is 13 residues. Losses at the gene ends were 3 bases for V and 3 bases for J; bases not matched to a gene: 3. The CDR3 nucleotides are TGTGCCAGCAGCTCCCGGGACAGCTACGAGCAGTACTTC. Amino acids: CASSSRDSYEQYF.

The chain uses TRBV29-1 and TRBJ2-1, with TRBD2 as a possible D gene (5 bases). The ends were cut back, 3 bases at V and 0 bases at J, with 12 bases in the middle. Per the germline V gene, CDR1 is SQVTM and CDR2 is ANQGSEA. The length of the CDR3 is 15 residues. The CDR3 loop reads CSVEGVAFSYNEQFF. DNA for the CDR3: TGCAGCGTTGAGGGAGTAGCGTTCTCCTACAATGAGCAGTTCTTC.

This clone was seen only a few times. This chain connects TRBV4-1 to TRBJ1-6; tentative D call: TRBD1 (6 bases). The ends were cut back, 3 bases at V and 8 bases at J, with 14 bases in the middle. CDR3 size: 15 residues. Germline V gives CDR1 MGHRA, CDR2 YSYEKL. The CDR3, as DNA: TGCGCCAGCAGCCAGGGGACCAGGGGTTATTCACCCCTCCACTTT. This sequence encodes CASSQGTRGYSPLHF.

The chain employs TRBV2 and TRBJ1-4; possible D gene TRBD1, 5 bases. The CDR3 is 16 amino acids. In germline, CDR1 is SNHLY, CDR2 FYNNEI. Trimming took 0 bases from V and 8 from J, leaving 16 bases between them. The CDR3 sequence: CASSEAAGEEWEKLFF. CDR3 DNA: TGTGCCAGCAGTGAAGCTGCGGGGGAGGAGTGGGAAAAACTGTTTTTT.

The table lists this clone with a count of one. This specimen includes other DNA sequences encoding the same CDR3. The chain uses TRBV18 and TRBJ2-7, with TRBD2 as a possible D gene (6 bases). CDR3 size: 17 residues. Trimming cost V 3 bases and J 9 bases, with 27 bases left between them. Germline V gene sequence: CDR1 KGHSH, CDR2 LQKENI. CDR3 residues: CASSPSPAGRDAPWQYF. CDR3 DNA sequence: TGTGCCAGCTCACCCTCACCGGCGGGGCGGGACGCCCCCTGGCAGTACTTC.

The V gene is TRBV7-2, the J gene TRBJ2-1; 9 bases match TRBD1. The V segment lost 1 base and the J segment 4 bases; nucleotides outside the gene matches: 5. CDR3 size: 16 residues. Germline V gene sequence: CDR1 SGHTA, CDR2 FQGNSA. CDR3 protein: CASSLGGGQGYNEQFF. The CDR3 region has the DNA TGTGCCAGCAGCTTAGGGGGGGGACAGGGTTACAATGAGCAGTTCTTC.

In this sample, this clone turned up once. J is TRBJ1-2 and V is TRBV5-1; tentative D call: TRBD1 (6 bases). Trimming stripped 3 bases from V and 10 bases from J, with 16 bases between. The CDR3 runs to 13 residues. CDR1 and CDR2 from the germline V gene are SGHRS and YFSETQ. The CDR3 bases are TGCGCCAGCAGCTCGATGACAGGTAGGGCCTACACCTTC. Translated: CASSSMTGRAYTF.

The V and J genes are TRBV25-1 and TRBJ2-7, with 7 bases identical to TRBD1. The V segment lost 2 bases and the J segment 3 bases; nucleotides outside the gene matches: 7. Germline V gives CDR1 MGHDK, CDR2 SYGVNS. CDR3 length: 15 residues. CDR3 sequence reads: CASSELRDSIYEQYF. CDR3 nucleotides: TGTGCCAGCAGTGAACTCCGGGACAGTATCTACGAGCAGTACTTC.